This T cell receptor beta chain was identified during a study of OX40 agonist ivuxolimab in advanced cancers. Blood samples were obtained at baseline, cycle 4 day 1, and cycle 7 day 1. Concerning this clone itself: The antigen is undetermined.

Whole-study results and caveats: Some nonresponders likewise displayed low normalized T-cell clonal expansion. CD4+ T cells averaged fewer expanded clones than CD8+ T cells.

The protocol was immunoSEQ multiplex PCR, while the TCRdb copy is restricted to in-frame clones and leaves out a portion. The sample shows some 78,000 clones, 70% to 90% of them seen only once. V was cut by 3 bases and J by 2 bases, with 18 bases left in between. The CDR3 sequence is 17 residues long. The V gene's germline CDR1 is SEHNR and CDR2 FQNEAQ (reference sequence). Sequencing used CD4+ or CD8+ T cells sorted from blood, obtained in a trial of the OX40 agonist ivuxolimab. This chain joins TRBV7-9 and TRBJ2-3; maybe TRBD2 (6 bases). The source of this sequence is an adult with an advanced solid tumor such as melanoma, head and neck, liver or kidney cancer. The CDR3 spells CASSFPRGRANTDTQYF. Written as DNA, the CDR3 is TGTGCCAGCAGCTTCCCGCGGGGCAGGGCTAACACAGATACGCAGTATTTT.